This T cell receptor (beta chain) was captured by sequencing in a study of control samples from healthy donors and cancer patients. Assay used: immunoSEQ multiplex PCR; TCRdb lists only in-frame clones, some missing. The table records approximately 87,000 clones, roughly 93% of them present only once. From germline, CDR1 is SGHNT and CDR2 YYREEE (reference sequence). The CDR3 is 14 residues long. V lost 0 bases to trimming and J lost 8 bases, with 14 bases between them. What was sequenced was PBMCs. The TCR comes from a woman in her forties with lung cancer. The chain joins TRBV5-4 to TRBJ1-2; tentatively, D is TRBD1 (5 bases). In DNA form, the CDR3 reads TGTGCCAGCAGCTTGGATTCAGGGTCATACGGCTACACCTTC. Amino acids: CASSLDSGSYGYTF.